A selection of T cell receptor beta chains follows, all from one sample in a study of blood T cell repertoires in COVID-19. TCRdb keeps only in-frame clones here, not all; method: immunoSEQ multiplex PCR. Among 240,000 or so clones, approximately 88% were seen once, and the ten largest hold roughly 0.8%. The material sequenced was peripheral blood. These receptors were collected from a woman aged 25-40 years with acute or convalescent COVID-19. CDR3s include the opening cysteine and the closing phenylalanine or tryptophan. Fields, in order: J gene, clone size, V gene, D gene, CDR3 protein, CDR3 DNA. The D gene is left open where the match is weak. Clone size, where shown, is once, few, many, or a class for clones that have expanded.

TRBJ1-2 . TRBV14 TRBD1 CASSPRQGDGYTF TGTGCCAGCAGCCCACGACAGGGGGATGGCTACACCTTC
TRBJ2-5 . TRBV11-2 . CASGGSGLGETQYF TGTGCCAGCGGGGGCAGCGGATTAGGGGAGACCCAGTACTTC
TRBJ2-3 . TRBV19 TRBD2 CASSMGLATDTQYF TGTGCCAGTAGTATGGGACTAGCAACAGATACGCAGTATTTT
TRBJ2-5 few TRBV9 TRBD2 CASSISGSTETQYF TGTGCCAGCAGCATCAGCGGGAGTACGGAGACCCAGTACTTC
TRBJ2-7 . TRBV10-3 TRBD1 CATGQGTTYEQYF TGTGCCACTGGACAGGGGACAACCTACGAGCAGTACTTC
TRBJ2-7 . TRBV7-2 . CASSPREVLSYEQYF TGTGCCAGCAGCCCACGAGAGGTCCTCTCCTACGAGCAGTACTTC
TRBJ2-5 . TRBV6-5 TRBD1 CASSYSTGSETQYF TGTGCCAGCAGTTATTCGACAGGGTCAGAGACCCAGTACTTC
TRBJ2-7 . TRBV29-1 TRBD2 CSVEDPAGGPLAYEQYF TGCAGCGTTGAAGATCCGGCGGGAGGGCCCTTGGCCTACGAGCAGTACTTC
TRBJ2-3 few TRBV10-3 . CAISVLDTGITDTQYF TGTGCCATCAGTGTTCTCGACACAGGGATAACAGATACGCAGTATTTT
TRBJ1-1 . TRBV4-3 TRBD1 CASSQGQGAEAFF TGCGCCAGCAGCCAAGGACAGGGGGCTGAAGCTTTCTTT
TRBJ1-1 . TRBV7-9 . CASSLGSVNTEAFF TGTGCCAGCAGCTTAGGCTCAGTGAACACTGAAGCTTTCTTT
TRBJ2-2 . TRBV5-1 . CASSPGPPNTGELFF TGCGCCAGCAGCCCGGGTCCCCCGAACACCGGGGAGCTGTTTTTT
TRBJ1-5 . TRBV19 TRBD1 CASSQDRGENQPQHF TGTGCCAGTAGCCAGGACAGGGGAGAGAATCAGCCCCAGCATTTT
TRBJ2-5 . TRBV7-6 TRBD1 CASSLAGQGAARETQYF TGTGCCAGCAGCTTAGCGGGACAGGGGGCGGCACGGGAGACCCAGTACTTC
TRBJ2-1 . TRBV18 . CASSHAVLGGLGGEQFF TGTGCCAGCTCACACGCCGTGCTTGGCGGCCTCGGGGGTGAGCAGTTCTTC
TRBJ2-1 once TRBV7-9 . CASSLGLEPYNEQFF TGTGCCAGCAGCTTAGGTCTAGAGCCGTACAATGAGCAGTTCTTC
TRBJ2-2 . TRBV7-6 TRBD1 CASRRTTGVARDTGELFF TGTGCCAGCAGACGTACGACAGGGGTCGCGCGGGACACCGGGGAGCTGTTTTTT
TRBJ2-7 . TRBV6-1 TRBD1 CASSDRGLPYEQYF TGTGCCAGCAGTGACAGGGGGTTGCCCTACGAGCAGTACTTC
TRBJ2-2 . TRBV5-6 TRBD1 CASSLVARTGDTGELFF TGTGCCAGCAGCTTGGTCGCCCGGACAGGGGACACCGGGGAGCTGTTTTTT
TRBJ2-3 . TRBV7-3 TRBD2 CASSSRLAASTDTQYF TGTGCCAGCAGCTCCCGACTAGCGGCTAGCACAGATACGCAGTATTTT
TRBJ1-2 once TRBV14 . CASSQDRSYGYTF TGTGCCAGCAGCCAAGACAGGTCCTATGGCTACACCTTC
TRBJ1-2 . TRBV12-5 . CASGVTRDGPYGYTF TGTGCTAGTGGTGTAACGCGGGACGGACCATATGGCTACACCTTC
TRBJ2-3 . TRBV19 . CASSLGGVSTDTQYF TGTGCCAGTAGTTTGGGGGGAGTAAGCACAGATACGCAGTATTTT
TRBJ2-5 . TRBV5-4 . CASSPKDTEETQYF TGTGCCAGCTCCCCGAAGGACACCGAGGAGACCCAGTACTTC
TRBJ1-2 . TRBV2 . CASITGDSNYGYTF TGTGCCAGCATCACAGGAGATTCTAACTATGGCTACACCTTC
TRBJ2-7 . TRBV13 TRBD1 CASSSFQGDSYEQYF TGTGCCAGCAGCTCCTTTCAGGGGGACTCCTACGAGCAGTACTTC
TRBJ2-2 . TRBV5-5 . CASSSGTRYTGELFF TGTGCCAGCAGCTCCGGGACTCGATACACCGGGGAGCTGTTTTTT
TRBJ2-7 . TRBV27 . CASSAGYEQYF TGTGCCAGCAGTGCAGGGTACGAGCAGTACTTC
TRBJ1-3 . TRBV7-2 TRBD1 CASSLAPGTAGNTIYF TGTGCCAGCAGCTTAGCGCCCGGGACAGCTGGAAACACCATATATTTT
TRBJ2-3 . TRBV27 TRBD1 CASRTGQGTDTQYF TGTGCCAGCAGAACGGGACAGGGCACAGATACGCAGTATTTT
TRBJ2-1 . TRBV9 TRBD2 CASSVEAGGLSSYNEQFF TGTGCCAGCAGCGTAGAAGCGGGAGGGTTGAGCTCCTACAATGAGCAGTTCTTC
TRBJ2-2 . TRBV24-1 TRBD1 CATSEAGTGGSGELFF TGTGCCACCAGTGAAGCCGGGACAGGGGGATCCGGGGAGCTGTTTTTT
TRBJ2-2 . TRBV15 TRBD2 CATSREGLATGELFF TGTGCCACTAGCAGAGAGGGACTAGCCACCGGGGAGCTGTTTTTT
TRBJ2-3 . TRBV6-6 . CASSPGRLVTALDTQYF TGTGCCAGCAGTCCAGGGCGACTAGTAACTGCTTTGGATACGCAGTATTTT
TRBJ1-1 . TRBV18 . CASSPRSQINTEAFF TGTGCCAGCTCACCACGATCCCAGATAAACACTGAAGCTTTCTTT
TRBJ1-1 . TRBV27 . CASRHGGVMHTEAFF TGTGCCAGCAGGCATGGGGGGGTGATGCACACTGAAGCTTTCTTT
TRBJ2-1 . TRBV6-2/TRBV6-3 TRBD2 CASSSLTLAGGPNEQFF TGTGCCAGCAGTTCCCTCACACTAGCGGGAGGGCCCAATGAGCAGTTCTTC
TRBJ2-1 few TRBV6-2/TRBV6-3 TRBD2 CASSYYLRGRAPEQFF TGTGCCAGCAGTTACTACCTCCGCGGGAGGGCCCCTGAGCAGTTCTTC
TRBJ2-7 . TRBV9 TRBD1 CASSVAWGQTFEQYF TGTGCCAGCAGCGTAGCCTGGGGACAGACCTTTGAGCAGTACTTC
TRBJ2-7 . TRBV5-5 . CASSWGTGTPGWQYF TGTGCCAGCAGCTGGGGTACGGGGACACCTGGGTGGCAGTACTTC
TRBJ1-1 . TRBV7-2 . CASSTQGGGEAFF TGTGCCAGCAGCACCCAGGGCGGGGGAGAAGCTTTCTTT
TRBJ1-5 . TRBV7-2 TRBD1 CASSPRTGPMQPQHF TGTGCCAGCAGCCCGCGGACAGGGCCGATGCAGCCCCAGCATTTT
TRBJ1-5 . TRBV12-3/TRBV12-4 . CASNRGHQPQHF TGTGCCAGCAATCGGGGTCATCAGCCCCAGCATTTT
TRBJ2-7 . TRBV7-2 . CASSLDTQGFFEQYF TGTGCCAGCAGCTTAGACACCCAGGGGTTTTTCGAGCAGTACTTC
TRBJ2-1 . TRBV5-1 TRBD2 CASSASGNEQFF TGCGCCAGCTCGGCTAGCGGCAATGAGCAGTTCTTC
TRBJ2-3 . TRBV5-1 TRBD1 CASSQDRSLHTQYF TGCGCCAGCAGCCAGGACAGGTCCCTACATACGCAGTATTTT
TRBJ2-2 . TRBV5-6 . CASSTVRRNTGELFF TGTGCCAGCAGCACCGTGCGGCGGAACACCGGGGAGCTGTTTTTT
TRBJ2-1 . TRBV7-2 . CASSPQGINEQFF TGTGCCAGCAGCCCACAGGGTATCAATGAGCAGTTCTTC
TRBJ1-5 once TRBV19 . CASSIEASNQPQHF TGTGCCAGTAGTATCGAGGCAAGCAATCAGCCCCAGCATTTT
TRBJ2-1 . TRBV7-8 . CASSLPQHYNEQFF TGTGCCAGCAGCTTACCACAACACTACAATGAGCAGTTCTTC
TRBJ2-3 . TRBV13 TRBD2 CASSHIAGGSTDTQYF TGTGCCAGCAGCCATATAGCGGGAGGGAGCACAGATACGCAGTATTTT
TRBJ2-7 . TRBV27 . CASSYYPSYYEQYF TGTGCCAGCAGTTATTACCCGTCCTACTACGAGCAGTACTTC
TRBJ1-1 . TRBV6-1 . CASSEARGTEAFF TGTGCCAGCAGTGAAGCAAGGGGAACTGAAGCTTTCTTT
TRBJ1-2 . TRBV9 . CASSPGRGVNYGYTF TGTGCCAGCAGCCCAGGACGGGGAGTTAACTATGGCTACACCTTC
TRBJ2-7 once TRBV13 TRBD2 CASSLGLSGTSGRAAEYEQYF TGTGCCAGCAGCTTAGGTCTAAGCGGGACTAGCGGGAGGGCGGCCGAATACGAGCAGTACTTC
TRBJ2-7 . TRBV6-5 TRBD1 CASSFRDRPYEQYF TGTGCCAGCAGTTTCCGGGACAGGCCCTACGAGCAGTACTTC
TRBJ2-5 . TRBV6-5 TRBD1 CASSYSQGAFQETQYF TGTGCCAGCAGTTACTCACAGGGGGCCTTCCAAGAGACCCAGTACTTC
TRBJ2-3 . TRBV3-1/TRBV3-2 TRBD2 CASRGYGRERWTQYF TGTGCCAGCAGGGGCTATGGGCGGGAGCGTTGGACGCAGTATTTT
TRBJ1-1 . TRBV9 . CASSVGQPLNTEAFF TGTGCCAGCAGCGTAGGACAGCCGTTGAACACTGAAGCTTTCTTT